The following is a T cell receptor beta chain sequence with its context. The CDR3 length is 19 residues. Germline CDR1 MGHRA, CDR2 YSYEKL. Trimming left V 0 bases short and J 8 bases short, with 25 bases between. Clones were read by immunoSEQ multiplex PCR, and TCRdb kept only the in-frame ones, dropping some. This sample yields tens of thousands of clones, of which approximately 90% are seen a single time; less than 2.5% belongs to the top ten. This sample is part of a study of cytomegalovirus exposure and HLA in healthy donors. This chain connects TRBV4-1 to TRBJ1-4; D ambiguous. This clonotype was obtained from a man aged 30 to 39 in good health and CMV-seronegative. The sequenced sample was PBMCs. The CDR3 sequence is CASSQDRRYGTRVGEKLFF. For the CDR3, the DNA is TGCGCCAGCAGCCAAGATCGACGGTACGGCACGAGGGTGGGGGAAAAACTGTTTTTT.